This is a list of T cell receptor beta chains from one sample in a study of blood T cell repertoires in COVID-19. Data came from immunoSEQ multiplex PCR; TCRdb stores just in-frame clones and leaves some out. The sample has 150,000 to 200,000 clones, about four fifths seen once. The specimen was peripheral blood. All receptors derive from a man aged 70-80 years who had recovered from COVID-19. Each CDR3 is given with its conserved first and last residue. The order of the fields is J gene, V gene, clone size, D gene, CDR3 protein, CDR3 DNA. D genes are given only for firm matches. Size values are once, few and many counts, or a class for expanded clones, and some rows have none.

>TRBJ2-2|TRBV12-5|.|.
CASLPTEANTGELFF
TGTGCTAGTTTACCGACAGAAGCCAACACCGGGGAGCTGTTTTTT
>TRBJ2-2|TRBV6-5|.|TRBD2
CATIAGGNTGELFF
TGTGCCACAATAGCGGGGGGGAACACCGGGGAGCTGTTTTTT
>TRBJ2-7|TRBV12-3/TRBV12-4|.|.
CASRPSSGYEQYF
TGTGCCAGCAGGCCGAGTAGTGGTTACGAGCAGTACTTC
>TRBJ2-3|TRBV7-8|.|.
CASSLGLGYTQYF
TGTGCCAGCAGTCTGGGACTCGGGTATACGCAGTATTTT
>TRBJ1-5|TRBV5-5|.|TRBD1
CASSLDRGFNQPQHF
TGTGCCAGCAGTTTAGACAGGGGGTTTAATCAGCCCCAGCATTTT
>TRBJ1-2|TRBV5-6|.|.
CASSLGGRSSLGYTF
TGTGCCAGCAGCTTGGGGGGCAGGAGCTCGCTTGGCTACACCTTC
>TRBJ2-2|TRBV5-1|.|.
CASKEGSANTGELFF
TGCGCCAGCAAGGAAGGCAGCGCGAACACCGGGGAGCTGTTTTTT
>TRBJ2-3|TRBV4-3|.|.
CASSQGAAGGTDTQYF
TGCGCCAGCAGCCAAGGGGCGGCAGGGGGGACAGATACGCAGTATTTT
>TRBJ2-1|TRBV2|.|TRBD2
CASSEASLAGKFF
TGTGCCAGCAGTGAAGCGAGTCTAGCGGGCAAGTTCTTC
>TRBJ1-1|TRBV19|.|.
CASRVSRERTEAFF
TGTGCCAGTAGGGTCTCCAGGGAAAGGACTGAAGCTTTCTTT
>TRBJ2-7|TRBV18|.|TRBD2
CASSPSGRAKYEQYF
TGTGCCAGCTCGCCAAGCGGGAGGGCCAAATACGAGCAGTACTTC
>TRBJ1-2|TRBV7-2|.|.
CASSLFSGGIFDGYTF
TGTGCCAGCAGCTTATTTTCGGGGGGTATTTTCGATGGCTACACCTTC
>TRBJ2-1|TRBV6-6|.|TRBD2
CASSYILAGGNNEQFF
TGTGCCAGCAGTTACATACTAGCGGGAGGGAACAATGAGCAGTTCTTC
>TRBJ2-1|TRBV6-2/TRBV6-3|.|TRBD2
CASSYRGLAGLNEQFF
TGTGCCAGCAGTTACCGTGGACTAGCGGGGCTCAATGAGCAGTTCTTC
>TRBJ2-1|TRBV3-1/TRBV3-2|.|TRBD2
CASSQGLTSGRAVEQFF
TGTGCCAGCAGCCAGGGGTTGACTAGCGGGAGGGCCGTTGAGCAGTTCTTC
>TRBJ2-2|TRBV18|.|.
CASSPSRSTGELFF
TGTGCCAGCTCACCATCTCGGAGCACCGGGGAGCTGTTTTTT
>TRBJ2-5|TRBV3-1/TRBV3-2|.|.
CASSQGASQETQYF
TGTGCCAGCAGCCAAGGGGCATCCCAAGAGACCCAGTACTTC
>TRBJ2-5|TRBV3-1/TRBV3-2|once|TRBD2
CASSQVSGRGETQYF
TGTGCCAGCAGCCAAGTAAGCGGGAGGGGTGAGACCCAGTACTTC
>TRBJ2-2|TRBV4-2|.|TRBD2
CASSQAASGTSGNTGELFF
TGTGCCAGCAGCCAAGCCGCCTCCGGGACTAGCGGGAACACCGGGGAGCTGTTTTTT
>TRBJ2-4|TRBV18|.|TRBD1
CASSPPGQGENIQYF
TGTGCCAGCTCACCACCGGGACAGGGAGAAAACATTCAGTACTTC
>TRBJ2-7|TRBV6-5|.|.
CASSPTGTYEQYF
TGTGCCAGCAGTCCCACAGGGACCTACGAGCAGTACTTC
>TRBJ2-3|TRBV10-1|few|.
CASSEGGTTDTQYF
TGCGCCAGCAGTGAGGGGGGGACTACAGATACGCAGTATTTT
>TRBJ2-7|TRBV27|.|.
CASRESGSYEQYF
TGTGCCAGCAGGGAGTCGGGATCCTACGAGCAGTACTTC
>TRBJ2-3|TRBV9|.|.
CASSPGGASTDTQYF
TGTGCCAGCAGCCCCGGTGGAGCAAGCACAGATACGCAGTATTTT
>TRBJ1-6|TRBV5-6|.|TRBD1
CASSRTGISSYNSPLHF
TGTGCCAGCAGCCGGACAGGGATCAGCTCCTATAATTCACCCCTCCACTTT
>TRBJ2-1|TRBV5-5|.|TRBD2
CASSFSWEGSGEQFF
TGTGCCAGCAGCTTCTCGTGGGAGGGTAGCGGTGAGCAGTTCTTC
>TRBJ1-2|TRBV28|once|.
CAISSGPNYGYTF
TGTGCCATTTCCAGCGGCCCCAACTATGGCTACACCTTC
>TRBJ2-1|TRBV6-2/TRBV6-3|once|TRBD2
CASSSEREGSSYNEQFF
TGTGCCAGCAGTTCCGAGCGGGAGGGGAGCTCCTACAATGAGCAGTTCTTC